Each of the 7 T cell receptor beta chains below was sequenced from the same sample in a study of T cell repertoires in cytomegalovirus infection. No cognate antigen is known for these TCRs. TCRdb processed the reads anew with MiXCR; each CDR3 protein has one entry. The repertoire has 680,000 or so distinct CDR3 sequences, 30% to 35% of them found once; the top ten carry 15% to 20%. Material: cultured PBMCs, obtained from culture after CMV antigen stimulation. These receptors were taken from a human donor in good health (CMV status not recorded). Some clones in this sample may be carry-over from other donors' samples.

The chain is built from TRBV7-7 and TRBJ2-2; TRBD1 matches at 7 bases. Germline values: CDR1 SSHAT, CDR2 FNYEAQ (reference sequence). This CDR3 contains 16 residues. V shed 5 bases, J shed 0 bases, and the junction held 6 bases outside the gene matches. The CDR3: CASSPIGTANTGELFF. The DNA for the CDR3 is TGTGCCAGCAGCCCGATCGGGACAGCGAACACCGGGGAGCTGTTTTTT.

The chain has TRBV12-3 or TRBV12-4 and TRBJ2-2, with 10 bases fitting TRBD1. The CDR3 loop spans 15 amino acids. Trimming cost V 3 bases and J 6 bases; bases outside gene matches: 4. The CDR3 loop reads CASSLGDRGPGELFF. The CDR3 nucleotides read TGTGCCAGCAGTTTGGGGGACAGGGGCCCCGGGGAGCTGTTTTTT.

The genes are TRBV5-6 and TRBJ2-3; D ambiguous. Germline CDR1 reads SGHDT; CDR2 reads YYEEEE. CDR3 length: 15 residues. V lost 6 bases and J 5 bases, leaving 19 bases between the germline ends. Here the CDR3 DNA reads TGTGCCAGCACCTGGAAGAGACTCTTCGGAGATACGCAGTATTTT. Residues: CASTWKRLFGDTQYF.

This clonotype has only a few counts. The chain carries TRBV7-9 and TRBJ1-2; no clear D gene. Trimming left V 2 bases short and J 7 bases short, with 8 bases between. The CDR3 covers 12 residues. Germline V gives CDR1 SEHNR, CDR2 FQNEAQ (reference sequence). The CDR3 nucleotides read TGTGCCAGCAGCTTAAGTCCATCTGGCTACACCTTC. Its translation: CASSLSPSGYTF.

This clonotype was counted only a few times. This CDR3 reads CASMPVGQQETQYF. CDR3 DNA sequence: TGTGCCAGCATGCCGGTGGGACAGCAAGAGACCCAGTACTTC. The chain recombines TRBV2 with TRBJ2-5; 7 bases agree with TRBD1. This CDR3 comprises 14 residues. The ends lost 7 bases at V and 2 bases at J; junction bases unmatched: 7. The V gene's germline CDR1 is SNHLY and CDR2 FYNNEI.

There are a few counts of this clonotype. The chain carries TRBV6-1 and TRBJ2-1; the match to TRBD1 covers 9 bases. CDR1 is MNHNS, CDR2 SASEGT, per germline. Germline trimming cut 6 bases from V and 8 bases from J; bases unmatched to any gene: 8. The CDR3 is made up of 14 amino acids. CDR3 loop: CASRWGQGTYEQFF. The CDR3 DNA reads TGTGCCAGCAGGTGGGGACAGGGAACGTATGAGCAGTTCTTC.

The V gene is TRBV27, the J gene TRBJ2-3; 9 nucleotides align to TRBD1. CDR1 MNHEY and CDR2 SMNVEV come from the germline V gene (reference sequence). This CDR3 region has 15 residues. The ends lost 3 bases at V and 2 bases at J; junction bases unmatched: 3. The CDR3 nucleotides are TGTGCCAGCAGTTTCCGGACAGGGGTCACAGATACGCAGTATTTT. Its translation is CASSFRTGVTDTQYF.